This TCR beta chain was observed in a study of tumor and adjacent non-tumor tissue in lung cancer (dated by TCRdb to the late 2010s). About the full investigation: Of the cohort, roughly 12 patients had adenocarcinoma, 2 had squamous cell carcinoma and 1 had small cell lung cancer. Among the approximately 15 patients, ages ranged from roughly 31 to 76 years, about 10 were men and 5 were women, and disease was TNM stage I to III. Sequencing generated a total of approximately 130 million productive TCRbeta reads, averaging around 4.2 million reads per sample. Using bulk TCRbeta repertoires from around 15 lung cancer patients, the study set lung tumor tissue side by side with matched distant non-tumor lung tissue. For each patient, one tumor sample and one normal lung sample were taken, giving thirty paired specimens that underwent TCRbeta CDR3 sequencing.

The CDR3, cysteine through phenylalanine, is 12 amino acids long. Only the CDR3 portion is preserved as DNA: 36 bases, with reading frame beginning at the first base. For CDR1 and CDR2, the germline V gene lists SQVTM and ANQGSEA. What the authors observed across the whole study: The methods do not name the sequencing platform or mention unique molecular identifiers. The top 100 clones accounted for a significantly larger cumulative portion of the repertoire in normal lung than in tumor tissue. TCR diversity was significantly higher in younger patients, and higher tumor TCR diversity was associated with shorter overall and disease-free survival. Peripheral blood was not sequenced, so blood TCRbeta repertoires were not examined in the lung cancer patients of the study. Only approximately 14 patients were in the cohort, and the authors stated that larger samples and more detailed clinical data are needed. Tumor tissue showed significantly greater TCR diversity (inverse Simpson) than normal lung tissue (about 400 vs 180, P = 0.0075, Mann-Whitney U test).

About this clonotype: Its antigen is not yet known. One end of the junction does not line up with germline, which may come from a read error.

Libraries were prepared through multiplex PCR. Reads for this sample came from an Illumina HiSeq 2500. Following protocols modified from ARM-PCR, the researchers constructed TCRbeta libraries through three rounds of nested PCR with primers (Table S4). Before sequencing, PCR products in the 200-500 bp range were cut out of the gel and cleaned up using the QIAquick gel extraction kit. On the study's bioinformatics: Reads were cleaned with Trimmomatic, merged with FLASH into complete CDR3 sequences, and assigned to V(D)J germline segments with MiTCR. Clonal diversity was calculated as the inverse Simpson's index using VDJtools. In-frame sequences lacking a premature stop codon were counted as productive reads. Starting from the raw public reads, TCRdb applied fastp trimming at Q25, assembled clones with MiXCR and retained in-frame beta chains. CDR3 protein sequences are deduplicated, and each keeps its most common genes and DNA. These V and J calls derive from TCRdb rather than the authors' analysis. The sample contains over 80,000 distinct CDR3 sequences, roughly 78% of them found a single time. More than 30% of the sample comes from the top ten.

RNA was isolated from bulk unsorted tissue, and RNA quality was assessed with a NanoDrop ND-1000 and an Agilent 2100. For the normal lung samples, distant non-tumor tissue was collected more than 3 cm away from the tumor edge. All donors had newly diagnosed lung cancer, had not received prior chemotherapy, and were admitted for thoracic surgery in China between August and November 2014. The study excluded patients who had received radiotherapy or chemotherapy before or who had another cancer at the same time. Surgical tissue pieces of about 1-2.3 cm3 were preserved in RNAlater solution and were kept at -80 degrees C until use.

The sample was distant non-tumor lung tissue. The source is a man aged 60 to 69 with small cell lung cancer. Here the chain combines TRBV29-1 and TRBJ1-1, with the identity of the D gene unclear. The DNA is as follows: TGCAGCGGACATGCAGTGAACACTGAAACTTTCTTT. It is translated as CSGHAVNTETFF.